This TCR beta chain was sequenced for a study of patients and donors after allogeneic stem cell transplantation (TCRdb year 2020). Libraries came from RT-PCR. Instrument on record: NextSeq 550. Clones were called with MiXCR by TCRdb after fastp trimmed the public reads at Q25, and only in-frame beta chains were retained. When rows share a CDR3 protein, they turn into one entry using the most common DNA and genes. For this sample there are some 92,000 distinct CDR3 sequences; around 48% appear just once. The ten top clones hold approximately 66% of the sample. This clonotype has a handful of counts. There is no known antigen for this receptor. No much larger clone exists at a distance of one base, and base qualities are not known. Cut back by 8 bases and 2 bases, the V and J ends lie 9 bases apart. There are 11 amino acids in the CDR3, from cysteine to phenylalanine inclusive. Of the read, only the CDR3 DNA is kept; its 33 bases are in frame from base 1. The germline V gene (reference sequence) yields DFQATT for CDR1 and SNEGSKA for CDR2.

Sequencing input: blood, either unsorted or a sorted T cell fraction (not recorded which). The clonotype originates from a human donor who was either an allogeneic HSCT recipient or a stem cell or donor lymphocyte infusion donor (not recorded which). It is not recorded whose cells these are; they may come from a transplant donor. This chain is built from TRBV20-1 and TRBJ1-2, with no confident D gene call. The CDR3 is CSQLRNYGYTF. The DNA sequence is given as TGCAGTCAATTGAGGAACTATGGCTACACCTTC.